This TCR beta chain was documented in a study of blood T cell repertoires in COVID-19. Overall study context: Recovered Cohort 3 donors showed two negative PCRs, clearance, or symptom resolution. Nucleic acid was either cDNA or gDNA, and it came from T cells, B-cell-depleted T cells, or PBMCs. The United States, Italy and Spain supplied acute and convalescent COVID-19 samples.

This study enrolled people aged 18 to 89 from about two dozen US geographic areas. Sequencing used immunoSEQ multiplex PCR; TCRdb keeps in-frame clones, though not all of them. The sample yields roughly 340,000 clones, over 75% seen once. Sample: PBMCs or T cells enriched from blood (not recorded which). The TCR originated in a man aged 35 to 55 in a cohort exposed to, infected with or recovered from COVID-19 (not recorded which).

The chain's CDR3 is CASSRAYNEQFF. In DNA form, the CDR3 reads TGCGCCAGTTCCCGGGCCTACAATGAGCAGTTCTTC. The J gene is TRBJ2-1, the V gene TRBV5-1; D gene ambiguous. The germline V gene has CDR1 SGHRS and CDR2 YFSETQ. V lost 8 bases to trimming and J lost 2 bases, with 8 bases between them. The CDR3 consists of 12 residues.